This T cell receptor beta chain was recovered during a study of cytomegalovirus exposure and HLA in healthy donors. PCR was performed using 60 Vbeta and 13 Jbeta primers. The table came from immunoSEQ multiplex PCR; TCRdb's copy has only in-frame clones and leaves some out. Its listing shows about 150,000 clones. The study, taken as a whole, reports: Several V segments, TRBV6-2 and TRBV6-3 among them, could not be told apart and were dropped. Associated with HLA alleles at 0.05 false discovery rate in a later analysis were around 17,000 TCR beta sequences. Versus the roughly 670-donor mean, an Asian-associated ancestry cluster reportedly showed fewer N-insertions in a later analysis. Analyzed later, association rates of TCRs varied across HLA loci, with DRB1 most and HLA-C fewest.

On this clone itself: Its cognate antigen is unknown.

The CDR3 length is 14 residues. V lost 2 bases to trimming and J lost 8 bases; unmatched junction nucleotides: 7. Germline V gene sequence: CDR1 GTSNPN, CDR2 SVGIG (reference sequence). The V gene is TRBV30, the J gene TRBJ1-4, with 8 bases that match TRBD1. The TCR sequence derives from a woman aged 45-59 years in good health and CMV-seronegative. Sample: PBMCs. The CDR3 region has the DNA TGTGCCTGGAGTACCTCAGGGGGCGGCGAAAAACTGTTTTTT. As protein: CAWSTSGGGEKLFF.